The 21 T cell receptor beta chains below were found in one sample sequenced in a study of tumor-infiltrating lymphocytes in primary liver carcinoma. Joint extraction of RNA and DNA used about 17-33 mg of bulk tissue that was unsorted. Constant-region priming of approximately 0.55 ug total RNA yielded TCR beta cDNA. Libraries for TCR beta were built through three nested multiplex PCR rounds, which together made up a slightly modified ARM-PCR procedure. TRBV1-TRBV30 forward primers paired with a C-beta reverse primer were used in the first two PCR rounds, which ran approximately 10 cycles each. TCRdb re-analysed the multiplex PCR reads in MiXCR, keeping a single row per CDR3 protein. The table has 90,000 to 100,000 distinct CDR3 sequences, roughly 69% seen once. The material sequenced was liver tumor tissue from sampling region 5. The sample's subset: tumor region T5, tumor centre. These receptors were taken from an older woman with primary liver carcinoma and hepatitis B virus infection.

The chain joins TRBV4-2 to TRBJ2-7; no clear D. CDR3 length equals 15 residues. Trimming pared 1 base from V and 1 base from J, leaving 11 bases between. Germline V gene sequence: CDR1 LGHNA, CDR2 YNFKEQ. CDR3 DNA sequence: TGTGCCAGCAGCCAAGGGGGATTCGGTTCCTACGAGCAGTACTTC. Its translation is CASSQGGFGSYEQYF.

This clonotype was picked up a small number of times. This clone may be a read error of a much larger clone one base away. The V gene is TRBV6-6, the J gene TRBJ2-7, with 7 bases identical to TRBD2. The CDR3 contains 15 residues. Germline V gene sequence: CDR1 MNHNY, CDR2 SVGAGI (reference sequence). The CDR3 is CVSSYSGGSEYEQYF. The CDR3, as DNA: TGTGTCAGCAGTTACTCGGGCGGGAGTGAATACGAGCAGTACTTC.

Regarding this clonotype: Germline and junction disagree at one end, which may indicate a read error. The rearrangement links TRBV5-1 to TRBJ2-1; TRBD2 matches at 14 bases. The CDR3 covers 16 residues. Germline CDR1 SGHRS, CDR2 YFSETQ. The CDR3 DNA sequence: TGCACCAGCAGCACGGGACTAGCGGGAGTTTACAACGAGCAGTTCTTC. It translates to CTSSTGLAGVYNEQFF. Together with reference TRBV5-1 and TRBJ2-1, the CDR3 gives the full variable domain: KAGVTQTPRYLIKTRGQQVTLSCSPISGHRSVSWYQQTPGQGLQFLFEYFSETQRNKGNFPGRFSGRQFSNSRSEMNVSTLELGDSALYLCTSSTGLAGVYNEQFFGPGTRLTVL.

About this clonotype itself: Here the CDR3 omits its conserved ending phenylalanine or tryptophan, so a read error is the likely source. The rearrangement joins TRBV11-2 to TRBJ2-7; unclear D gene. Germline CDR1 SGHAT, CDR2 FQNNGV. Trimming pared 4 bases from V and 1 base from J, leaving 11 bases between. This CDR3 has 14 amino acids. The CDR3 loop is CASSSWGPSYEQYL. CDR3 DNA: TGTGCCAGCAGCTCATGGGGTCCGTCCTACGAGCAGTACCTC.

On this clonotype: Compared with germline, one end of the junction differs, possibly owing to a read error. V gene TRBV6-1 combines with J gene TRBJ2-3; 9 bases are shared with TRBD2. This CDR3 contains 16 residues. Per the germline V gene, CDR1 is MNHNS and CDR2 is SASEGT. The CDR3, as DNA: TGTGCCAACAGTGAGATCCCAGCGGGGGGCTCAGATACGCAGTATTTT. It translates to CANSEIPAGGSDTQYF.

Concerning this clonotype: Sequence at one end of the junction differs from germline and may be a read error. This chain links TRBV5-4 with TRBJ2-2; D is unresolved. Germline V CDR1 and CDR2: SGHNT, YYREEE (reference sequence). The CDR3 has 17 amino acids. The CDR3 is CTSSLVSINRNTGELFF. The CDR3 DNA is TGTACCAGCAGCTTGGTCTCTATAAATCGAAACACCGGGGAGCTGTTTTTT. The full variable domain, in which reference TRBV5-4 and TRBJ2-2 provide the parts outside the CDR3, is ETGVTQSPTHLIKTRGQQVTLRCSSQSGHNTVSWYQQALGQGPQFIFQYYREEENGRGNFPPRFSGLQFPNYSSELNVNALELDDSALYLCTSSLVSINRNTGELFFGEGSRLTVL.

The rearrangement joins TRBV6-1 to TRBJ2-1; no clear D. Looked up from germline, CDR1 is MNHNS and CDR2 is SASEGT. The CDR3 runs to 13 residues. Trimming left V 10 bases short and J 11 bases short, with 21 bases between. The CDR3 reads CATIGITVTQQFF. The DNA for the CDR3 is TGTGCCACAATTGGGATAACGGTGACCCAGCAGTTCTTC.

V is TRBV6-1 and J is TRBJ2-7, with D perhaps being TRBD1 or TRBD2 (5 bases each). There are 14 residues in the CDR3. CDR1 and CDR2 from the germline V gene are MNHNS and SASEGT. V was cut by 4 bases and J by 3 bases, with 13 bases left in between. The CDR3, as DNA: TGTGCCAGCAGTGGGGGGATTAGCGACTACGAGCAGTACTTC. Amino acids: CASSGGISDYEQYF.

This clonotype occurred once. Possible read error: a much larger clone is one base away. This chain joins TRBV5-6 and TRBJ2-2; perhaps TRBD2 as D (6 bases). This CDR3 has 16 amino acids. The germline V gene encodes CDR1 SGHDT and CDR2 YYEEEE. The germline V and J ends were trimmed by 3 bases and 4 bases, with 16 bases remaining between them. The CDR3 loop is CASSYEFGRGTGELFF. CDR3 DNA: TGTGCCAGCAGCTATGAGTTCGGGCGGGGCACCGGGGAGCTGTTTTTT.

V gene TRBV19 combines with J gene TRBJ2-5; D is perhaps TRBD1 (5 bases). Trimming removed 3 bases at V and 2 bases at J, with 13 bases between. Germline CDR1 is LNHDA and CDR2 is SQIVND (reference sequence). The CDR3 covers 15 residues. CDR3 sequence reads: CASSMGRTTQETQYF. CDR3 nucleotides: TGTGCCAGTAGTATGGGGCGGACCACACAAGAGACCCAGTACTTC.

This clonotype was seen at least ten times. The chain links TRBV12-3 or TRBV12-4 to TRBJ2-3; 9 nucleotides match TRBD1. The CDR3 has 15 residues. Trimming cost V 6 bases and J 5 bases; bases outside gene matches: 9. The CDR3 sequence is CASRPGTGIRDTQYF. DNA for the CDR3: TGTGCCAGCAGGCCCGGGACAGGGATTAGAGATACGCAGTATTTT.

For this clonotype: Because it lacks the conserved phenylalanine or tryptophan at the end, this CDR3 is likely a read error. CDR3 sequence: CASSTGTLGTQYL. CDR3 DNA sequence: TGTGCCAGCAGTACTGGGACATTAGGGACCCAGTACCTC. The V gene is TRBV12-3 or TRBV12-4, the J gene TRBJ2-5, with D maybe TRBD1 (6 bases). Trimming removed 5 bases from V and 7 bases from J, with 14 bases in between. The CDR3 totals 13 residues.

This clonotype appeared many times. The chain recombines TRBV6-1 with TRBJ2-5; 7 positions agree with TRBD2. The CDR3 covers 15 residues. The ends lost 10 bases at V and 1 base at J; junction bases unmatched: 12. Germline CDR1 is MNHNS and CDR2 is SASEGT. The CDR3 sequence is CATRASGLGQETQYF. The DNA for the CDR3 is TGTGCCACCCGCGCGTCCGGACTAGGCCAAGAGACCCAGTACTTC.

Regarding this clonotype: This is likely a read error, given that the CDR3 carries no conserved phenylalanine or tryptophan at its end. The V gene is TRBV13, the J gene TRBJ1-6; D is unresolved. Trimming removed 1 base at V and 4 bases at J, with 8 bases between. Germline CDR1 is PRHDT and CDR2 is FYEKMQ (reference sequence). The length of the CDR3 is 15 residues. The CDR3 is CASSLDRGYNSPLHS. The DNA for the CDR3 is TGTGCCAGCAGCTTAGATCGAGGGTATAATTCACCCCTCCACTCT.

This clonotype was observed many times. One end of the junction varies from germline; a read error may be responsible. The chain links TRBV6-6 to TRBJ1-2; possibly TRBD1 for D (5 bases). The CDR3 is 14 amino acids. Germline V CDR1 and CDR2: MNHNY, SVGAGI (reference sequence). Here the CDR3 DNA reads TGTGCCTGCAGTCGCGCCGGGGCCGAGGATGGCTACACCTTC. This codes for CACSRAGAEDGYTF.

This clonotype was detected ten times or more. The rearrangement joins TRBV12-3 or TRBV12-4 to TRBJ2-3, with D tentatively TRBD1 or TRBD2 (5 bases each). The CDR3 sequence is 15 residues long. The V end lost 6 bases, the J end lost 2 bases, and 15 bases lay between the germline ends. The DNA of the CDR3 is TGTGCCAGCAGGCAACAGGAGGCGTACACAGATACGCAGTATTTT. It specifies CASRQQEAYTDTQYF.

A few counts support this clonotype. V is TRBV7-6 and J is TRBJ2-7; 13 nucleotides match TRBD2. The V and J ends lost 4 bases and 2 bases, in that order; junction bases with no gene match: 8. The CDR3 extends over 17 amino acids. In germline, CDR1 is SGHVS, CDR2 FNYEAQ. CDR3 DNA sequence: TGTGCCAGCAGCTCAATACTAGCGGGAGGGTTAGCCTACGAGCAGTACTTC. Protein sequence: CASSSILAGGLAYEQYF.

Concerning this clonotype: The junction differs from germline at one of its ends, possibly a read error. The V gene is TRBV11-1, the J gene TRBJ2-1; 8 bases map to TRBD2. In germline, CDR1 is SGHAT, CDR2 FQDESV (reference sequence). There are 18 residues in the CDR3. The CDR3 loop reads CTSSFWTLAGSGYNEQFF. CDR3 bases: TGTACCAGCAGCTTCTGGACCTTAGCGGGAAGCGGGTACAACGAGCAGTTCTTC.

On this clonotype: The conserved phenylalanine or tryptophan normally closing the CDR3 is absent here, so this likely arose from a read error. Because the CDR3's place on the DNA is in doubt, the DNA is left out and the CDR3 is given as listed by TCRdb. V and J are TRBV11-2 and TRBJ2-2; the listed D gene, TRBD2, was not tested against the DNA. The germline V gene encodes CDR1 SGHAT and CDR2 FQNNGV. The CDR3 region is 15 residues in length, termini included. This CDR3 reads CASSLDGMDTGELFL.

Points on this clonotype: The junction and the germline gene differ at one end; a read error may be behind it. V usage is TRBV4-1 and J usage is TRBJ1-5; D remains unclear. The CDR3 has 14 amino acids. Per the germline V gene, CDR1 is MGHRA and CDR2 is YSYEKL. The CDR3 DNA reads TGCGCCAGCAACCAAGTGCGGGGAAGTCAGCCCCAGCATTTT. It is translated as CASNQVRGSQPQHF.

Worth noting for this clonotype: At one end, the junction sequence differs from germline, possibly due to a read error. The rearrangement links TRBV5-6 to TRBJ1-6, with D possibly TRBD1 on 6 matching bases. This CDR3 comprises 14 residues. CDR1 is SGHDT, CDR2 YYEEEE, per germline. DNA for the CDR3: TGTGCCAGTAGCTGGCGGACAGAGGTTTCACCCCTCCACTTT. The encoded protein is CASSWRTEVSPLHF. Full variable domain (outside the CDR3, taken from reference TRBV5-6 and TRBJ1-6): DAGVTQSPTHLIKTRGQQVTLRCSPKSGHDTVSWYQQALGQGPQFIFQYYEEEERQRGNFPDRFSGHQFPNYSSELNVNALLLGDSALYLCASSWRTEVSPLHFGNGTRLTVT.